The T cell receptor (beta chain) under discussion was sequenced for a study of shared clonotypes between healthy human individuals. The overall study: Donors had three CD4 naive, three CD4 memory, two CD8 naive and one CD8 memory plate apiece.

TCRdb's table, derived via immunoSEQ multiplex PCR, lists solely in-frame clones and lacks some. Of some 690,000 clones in the sample, 90% were seen once. Study findings and constraints: It was expected that sequencing depth would affect clonotype sharing among donors. Sorted-subset sequencing, rarefaction showed, was incomplete despite large depth. Only blood was sampled, and tissue TCR repertoires likely differ from blood ones.

Concerning this clone itself: Its antigen is still unknown.

The sequence was collected from a young man in good health. Some clones in this sample may be carry-over from other donors' samples. The specimen was memory CD8+ T cells from PBMCs. Subset reported: CD45RO+ cells pooled with CCR7-negative TemRA cells.

CDR3 sequence: CASSGRDRTSNYGYTF. In DNA form, the CDR3 reads TGTGCCAGCAGTGGGAGGGACAGGACCTCGAACTATGGCTACACCTTC. V gene TRBV27 combines with J gene TRBJ1-2, with 8 nucleotides matching TRBD1. The trim removed 5 bases at V and 2 bases at J, leaving 10 bases unmatched. Germline V gene data show CDR1 as MNHEY and CDR2 as SMNVEV (reference sequence). The CDR3 runs to 16 residues.